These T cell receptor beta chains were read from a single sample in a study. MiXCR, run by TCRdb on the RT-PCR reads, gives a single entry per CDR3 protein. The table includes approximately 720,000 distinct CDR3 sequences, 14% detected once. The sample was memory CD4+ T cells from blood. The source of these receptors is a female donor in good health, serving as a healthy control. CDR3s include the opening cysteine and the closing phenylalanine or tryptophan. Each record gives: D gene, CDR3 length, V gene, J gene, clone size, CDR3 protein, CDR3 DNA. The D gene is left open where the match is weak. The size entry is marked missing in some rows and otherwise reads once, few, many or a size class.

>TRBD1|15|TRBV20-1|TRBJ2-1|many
CSAPSWDRGDNEQFF
TGCAGTGCCCCCTCCTGGGACAGGGGGGACAATGAGCAGTTCTTC
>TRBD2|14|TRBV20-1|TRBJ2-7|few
CSARLAGSPREQYF
TGCAGTGCTAGACTAGCGGGAAGCCCTCGCGAGCAGTACTTC
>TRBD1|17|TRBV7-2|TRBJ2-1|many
CASSLYTGARSNNEQFF
TGTGCCAGCAGCTTATATACAGGGGCCCGAAGCAACAATGAGCAGTTCTTC
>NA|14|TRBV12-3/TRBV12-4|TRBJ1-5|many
CASSLRELGQPQHF
TGTGCCAGCAGTTTAAGGGAGTTGGGTCAGCCCCAGCATTTT
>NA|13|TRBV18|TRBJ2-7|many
CASSPPKVLHRYF
TGTGCCAGCTCACCACCGAAGGTCCTTCACCGGTACTTC
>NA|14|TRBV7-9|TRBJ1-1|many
CASSLTGMNTEAFF
TGTGCCAGCAGCTTGACAGGCATGAACACTGAAGCTTTCTTT
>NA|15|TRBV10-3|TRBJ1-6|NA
CAISGGADEASPLHF
TGTGCCATCAGTGGGGGGGCGGATGAGGCTTCACCCCTCCACTTT
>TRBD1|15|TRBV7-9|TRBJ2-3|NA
CASSSTGARTDTQYF
TGTGCCAGCAGCTCAACAGGGGCCCGCACAGATACGCAGTATTTT
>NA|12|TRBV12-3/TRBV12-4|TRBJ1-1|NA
CASSLDSTEAFF
TGTGCCAGCAGTCTGGACAGCACTGAAGCTTTCTTT
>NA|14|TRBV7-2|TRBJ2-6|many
CASSPRSGANVLTF
TGTGCCAGCAGCCCCCGTTCTGGGGCCAACGTCCTGACTTTC
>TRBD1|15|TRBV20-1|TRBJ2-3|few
CSARSAAGGKDTQYF
TGCAGTGCTAGAAGTGCGGCAGGGGGTAAAGATACGCAGTATTTT
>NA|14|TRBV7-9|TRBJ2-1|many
CASTKFEGPNEQFF
TGTGCCAGCACCAAGTTCGAGGGACCCAATGAGCAGTTCTTC
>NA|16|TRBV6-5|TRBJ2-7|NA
CASSLGTRALGHEQYF
TGTGCCAGCAGTTTGGGGACCCGGGCGCTTGGCCACGAGCAGTACTTC
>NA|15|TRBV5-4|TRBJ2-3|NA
CASSLRSGHTDTQYF
TGTGCCAGCAGCTTGCGAAGCGGCCATACAGATACGCAGTATTTT
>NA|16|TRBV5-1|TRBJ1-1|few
CASSLEGRWGEAEAFF
TGCGCCAGCAGCCTGGAGGGGAGATGGGGTGAAGCGGAAGCTTTCTTT
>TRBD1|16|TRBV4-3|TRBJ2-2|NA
CASSQGGRGTTGELFF
TGCGCCAGCAGCCAAGGTGGCAGGGGGACCACCGGGGAGCTGTTTTTT
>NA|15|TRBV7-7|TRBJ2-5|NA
CASSGAQGEGETQYF
TGTGCTAGCAGCGGTGCCCAGGGTGAGGGGGAGACCCAGTACTTC
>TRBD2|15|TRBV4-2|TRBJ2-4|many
CASSHAAGQGNIQYF
TGTGCCAGCAGCCACGCAGCGGGGCAGGGAAACATTCAGTACTTC
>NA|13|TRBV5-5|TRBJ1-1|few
CASSSTWDTEAFF
TGTGCCAGCAGCTCCACATGGGACACTGAAGCTTTCTTT
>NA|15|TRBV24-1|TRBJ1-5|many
CATSGRGAGNQPQHF
TGTGCCACCAGTGGTAGAGGGGCCGGCAATCAGCCCCAGCATTTT
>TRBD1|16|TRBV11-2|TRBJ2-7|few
CASSLRGGQGIHEQYF
TGTGCCAGCAGCTTAAGAGGGGGACAGGGTATTCACGAGCAGTACTTC
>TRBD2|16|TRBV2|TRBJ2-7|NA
CASSRRLAGPSYEQYF
TGTGCCAGCAGCCGTCGTCTAGCGGGACCCTCCTACGAGCAGTACTTC
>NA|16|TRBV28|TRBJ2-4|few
CASSLSRSLAKNIQYF
TGTGCCAGCAGTTTAAGCAGGTCGTTGGCCAAAAACATTCAGTACTTC
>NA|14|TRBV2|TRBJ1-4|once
CASSERTYNEKLFF
TGTGCCAGCTCCGAAAGGACCTATAATGAAAAACTGTTTTTT
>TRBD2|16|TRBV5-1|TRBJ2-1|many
CASSLPSGTPYNEQFF
TGCGCCAGCAGCCTTCCCAGCGGGACCCCCTACAATGAGCAGTTCTTC
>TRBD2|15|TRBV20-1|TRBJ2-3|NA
CSATRTSGSTDTQYF
TGCAGTGCTACCAGGACTAGCGGGAGCACAGATACGCAGTATTTT
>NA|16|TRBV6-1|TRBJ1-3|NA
CASKPSVDRSGNTIYF
TGTGCCAGCAAGCCCTCCGTTGACAGATCTGGAAACACCATATATTTT
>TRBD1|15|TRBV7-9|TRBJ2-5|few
CASSATGGNQETQYF
TGTGCCAGCAGCGCGACAGGGGGCAACCAAGAGACCCAGTACTTC
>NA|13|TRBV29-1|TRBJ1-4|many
CSVVAVLERKLFF
TGCAGCGTTGTTGCAGTATTGGAAAGAAAACTGTTTTTT
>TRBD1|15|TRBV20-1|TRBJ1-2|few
CSARIPSPGGSGYTF
TGCAGTGCTAGAATCCCTAGCCCAGGGGGCAGTGGCTACACCTTC
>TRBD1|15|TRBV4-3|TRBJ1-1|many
CASSRIGQVGTEAFF
TGCGCCAGCAGCCGAATAGGACAGGTCGGAACTGAAGCTTTCTTT
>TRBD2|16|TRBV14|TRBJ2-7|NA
CASSPVGVAGVYEQYF
TGTGCCAGCAGCCCGGTCGGGGTAGCGGGAGTCTACGAGCAGTACTTC
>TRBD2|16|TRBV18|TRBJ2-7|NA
CASSLNVAGGDYEQYF
TGTGCCAGCTCCCTCAATGTAGCGGGAGGGGACTACGAGCAGTACTTC
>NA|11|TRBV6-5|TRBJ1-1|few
CASRWDTEAFF
TGTGCCAGCAGGTGGGACACTGAAGCTTTCTTT
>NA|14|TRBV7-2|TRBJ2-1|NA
CASSQDPQVNEQFF
TGCGCCAGCAGCCAAGATCCCCAGGTAAATGAGCAGTTCTTC
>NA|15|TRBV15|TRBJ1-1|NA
CATSRDEGPWAEAFF
TGTGCCACCAGCAGAGATGAGGGGCCATGGGCTGAAGCTTTCTTT
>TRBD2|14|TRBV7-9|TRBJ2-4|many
CASGSSGSQNIQYF
TGTGCCAGCGGGTCTAGCGGGAGCCAAAACATTCAGTACTTC
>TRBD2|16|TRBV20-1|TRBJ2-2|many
CSARDPTSGSVGELFF
TGCAGTGCTAGAGATCCGACTAGCGGGAGTGTCGGGGAGCTGTTTTTT
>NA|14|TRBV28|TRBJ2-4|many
CASSSQGSKNIQYF
TGTGCCAGCAGTTCACAGGGAAGCAAAAACATTCAGTACTTC
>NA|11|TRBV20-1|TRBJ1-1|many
CSAPGAREAFF
TGCAGTGCCCCCGGGGCTAGGGAAGCTTTCTTT
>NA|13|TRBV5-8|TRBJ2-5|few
CASNTPEWETQYF
TGTGCCAGCAATACGCCGGAGTGGGAGACCCAGTACTTC
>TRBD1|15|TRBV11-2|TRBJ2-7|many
CASSSGTGGMYEQYF
TGTGCCAGCAGCTCAGGGACAGGGGGCATGTACGAGCAGTACTTC
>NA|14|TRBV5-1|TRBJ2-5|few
CASSLIGGAQTQYF
TGCGCCAGCAGCTTGATCGGGGGCGCCCAGACCCAGTACTTC
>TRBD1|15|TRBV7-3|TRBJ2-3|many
CASSLWGQGTDTQYF
TGTGCCAGCAGCTTATGGGGACAGGGAACAGATACGCAGTATTTT
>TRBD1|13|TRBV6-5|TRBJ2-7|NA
CASWGQGRYEQYF
TGTGCCAGCTGGGGACAGGGCAGGTACGAGCAGTACTTC
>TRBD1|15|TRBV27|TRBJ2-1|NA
CASRPRTGGRDEQFF
TGTGCCAGCAGACCTAGGACAGGGGGAAGGGATGAGCAGTTCTTC
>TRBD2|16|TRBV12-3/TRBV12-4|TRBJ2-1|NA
CASSLRSGRVANEQFF
TGTGCCAGCAGCCTTAGGAGCGGGAGGGTTGCTAATGAGCAGTTCTTC
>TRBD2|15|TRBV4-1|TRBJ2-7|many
CASSQVTSGSNEQYF
TGCGCCAGCAGCCAAGTGACTAGCGGGAGCAACGAGCAGTACTTC
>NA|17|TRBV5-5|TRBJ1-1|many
CASSSWWGSNMNTEAFF
TGTGCCAGCAGCTCTTGGTGGGGGTCTAATATGAACACTGAAGCTTTCTTT
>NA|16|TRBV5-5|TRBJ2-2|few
CASKPNWGANTGELFF
TGTGCCAGCAAACCAAATTGGGGAGCGAACACCGGGGAGCTGTTTTTT
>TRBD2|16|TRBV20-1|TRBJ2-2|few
CSARDSTSGNTGELFF
TGCAGTGCTAGAGATAGTACTAGCGGAAACACCGGGGAGCTGTTTTTT
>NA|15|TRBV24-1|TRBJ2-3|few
CATSDSRDSRDTQYF
TGTGCCACCAGTGATTCCCGGGACTCGAGGGATACGCAGTATTTT